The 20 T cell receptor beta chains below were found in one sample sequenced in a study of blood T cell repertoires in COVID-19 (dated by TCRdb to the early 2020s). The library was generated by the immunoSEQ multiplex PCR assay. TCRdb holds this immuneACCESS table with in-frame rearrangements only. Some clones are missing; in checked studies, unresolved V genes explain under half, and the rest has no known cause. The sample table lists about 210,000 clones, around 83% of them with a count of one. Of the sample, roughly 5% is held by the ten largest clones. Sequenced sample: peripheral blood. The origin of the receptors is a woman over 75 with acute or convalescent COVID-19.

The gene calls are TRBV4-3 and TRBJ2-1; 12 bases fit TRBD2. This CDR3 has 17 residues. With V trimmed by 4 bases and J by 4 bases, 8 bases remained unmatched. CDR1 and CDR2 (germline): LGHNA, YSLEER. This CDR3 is CASSPVILAGGYNEQFF. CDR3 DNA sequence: TGCGCCAGCAGCCCGGTAATACTAGCGGGAGGTTACAATGAGCAGTTCTTC.

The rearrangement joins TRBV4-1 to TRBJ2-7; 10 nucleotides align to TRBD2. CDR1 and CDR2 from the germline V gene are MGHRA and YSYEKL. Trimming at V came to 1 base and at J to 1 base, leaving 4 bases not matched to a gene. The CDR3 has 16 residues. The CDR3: CASSQVAAGGSYEQYF. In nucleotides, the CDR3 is TGCGCCAGCAGCCAAGTAGCAGCGGGAGGGTCCTACGAGCAGTACTTC.

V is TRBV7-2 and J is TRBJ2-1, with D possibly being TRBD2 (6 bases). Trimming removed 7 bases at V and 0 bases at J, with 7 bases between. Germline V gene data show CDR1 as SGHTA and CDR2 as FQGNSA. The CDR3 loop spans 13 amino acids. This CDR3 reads CASTTSSYNEQFF. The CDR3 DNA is TGTGCCAGCACGACTAGCTCCTACAATGAGCAGTTCTTC.

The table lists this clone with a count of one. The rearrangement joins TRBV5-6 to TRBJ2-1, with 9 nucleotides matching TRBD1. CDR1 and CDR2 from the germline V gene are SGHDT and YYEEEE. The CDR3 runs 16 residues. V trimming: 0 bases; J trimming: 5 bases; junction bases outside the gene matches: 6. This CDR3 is CASSLAGTGKDNEQFF. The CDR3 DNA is TGTGCCAGCAGCTTGGCGGGGACAGGGAAGGACAATGAGCAGTTCTTC.

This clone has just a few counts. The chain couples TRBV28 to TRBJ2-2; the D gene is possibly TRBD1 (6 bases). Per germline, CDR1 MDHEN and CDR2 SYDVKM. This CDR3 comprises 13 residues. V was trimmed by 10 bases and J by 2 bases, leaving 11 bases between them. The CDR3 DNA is TGTGCCACCCCAGGGGCTAACACCGGGGAGCTGTTTTTT. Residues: CATPGANTGELFF. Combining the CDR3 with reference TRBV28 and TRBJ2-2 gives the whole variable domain DVKVTQSSRYLVKRTGEKVFLECVQDMDHENMFWYRQDPGLGLRLIYFSYDVKMKEKGDIPEGYSVSREKKERFSLILESASTNQTSMYLCATPGANTGELFFGEGSRLTVL.

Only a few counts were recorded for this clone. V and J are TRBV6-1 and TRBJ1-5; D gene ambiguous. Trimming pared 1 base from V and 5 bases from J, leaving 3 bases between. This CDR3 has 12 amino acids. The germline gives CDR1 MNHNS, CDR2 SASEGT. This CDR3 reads CASSEVDQPQHF. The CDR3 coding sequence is TGTGCCAGCAGTGAAGTAGATCAGCCCCAGCATTTT.

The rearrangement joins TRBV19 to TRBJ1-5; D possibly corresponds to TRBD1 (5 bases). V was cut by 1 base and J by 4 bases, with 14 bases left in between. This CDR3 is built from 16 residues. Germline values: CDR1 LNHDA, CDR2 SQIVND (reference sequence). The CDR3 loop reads CASSIGGQSRNQPQHF. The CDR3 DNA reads TGTGCCAGTAGTATAGGGGGCCAGAGCAGGAATCAGCCCCAGCATTTT.

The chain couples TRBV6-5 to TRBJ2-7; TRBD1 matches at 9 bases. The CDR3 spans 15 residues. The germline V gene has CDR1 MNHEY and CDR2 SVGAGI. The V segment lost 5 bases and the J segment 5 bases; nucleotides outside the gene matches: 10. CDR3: CASSPPGTGPDEQYF. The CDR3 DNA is TGTGCCAGCAGTCCCCCCGGGACAGGGCCCGACGAGCAGTACTTC.

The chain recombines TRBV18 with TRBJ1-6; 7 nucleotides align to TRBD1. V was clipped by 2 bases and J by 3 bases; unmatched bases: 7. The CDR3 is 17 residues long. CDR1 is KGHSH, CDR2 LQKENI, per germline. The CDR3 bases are TGTGCCAGCTCACCAATAAGGGACAGAGTCTATAATTCACCCCTCCACTTT. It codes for CASSPIRDRVYNSPLHF.

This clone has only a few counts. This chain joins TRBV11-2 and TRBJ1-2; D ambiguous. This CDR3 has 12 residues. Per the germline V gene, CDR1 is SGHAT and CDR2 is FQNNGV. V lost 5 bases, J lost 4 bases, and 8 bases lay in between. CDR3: CASSEGSYGYTF. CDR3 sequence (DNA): TGTGCCAGCAGCGAAGGGAGCTATGGCTACACCTTC.

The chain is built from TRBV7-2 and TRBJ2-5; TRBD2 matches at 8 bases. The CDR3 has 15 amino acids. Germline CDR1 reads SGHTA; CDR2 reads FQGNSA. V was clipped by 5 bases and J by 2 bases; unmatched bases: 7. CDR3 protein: CASSLQSGGQETQYF. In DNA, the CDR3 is TGTGCCAGCAGCCTCCAAAGCGGGGGACAAGAGACCCAGTACTTC. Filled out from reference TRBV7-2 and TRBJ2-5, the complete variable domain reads GAGVSQSPSNKVTEKGKDVELRCDPISGHTALYWYRQSLGQGLEFLIYFQGNSAPDKSGLPSDRFSAERTGGSVSTLTIQRTQQEDSAVYLCASSLQSGGQETQYFGPGTRLLVL.

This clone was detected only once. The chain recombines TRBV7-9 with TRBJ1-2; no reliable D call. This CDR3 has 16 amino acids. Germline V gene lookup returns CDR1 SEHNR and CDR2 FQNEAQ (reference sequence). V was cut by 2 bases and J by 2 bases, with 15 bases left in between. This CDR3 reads CASSLNPLVENYGYTF. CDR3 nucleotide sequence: TGTGCCAGCAGCTTAAATCCCCTCGTCGAGAACTATGGCTACACCTTC.

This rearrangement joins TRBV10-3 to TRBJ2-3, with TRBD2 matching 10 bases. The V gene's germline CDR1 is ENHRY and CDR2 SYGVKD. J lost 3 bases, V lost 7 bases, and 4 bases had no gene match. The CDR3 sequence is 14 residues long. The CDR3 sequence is CAITEREGTDTQYF. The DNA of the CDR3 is TGTGCCATCACGGAGCGGGAGGGTACAGATACGCAGTATTTT.

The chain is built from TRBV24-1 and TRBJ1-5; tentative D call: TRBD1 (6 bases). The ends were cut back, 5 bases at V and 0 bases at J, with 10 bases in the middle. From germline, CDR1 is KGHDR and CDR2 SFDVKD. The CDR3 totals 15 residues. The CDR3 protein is CATSAKGVSNQPQHF. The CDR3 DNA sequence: TGTGCCACCAGTGCCAAGGGGGTTAGCAATCAGCCCCAGCATTTT.

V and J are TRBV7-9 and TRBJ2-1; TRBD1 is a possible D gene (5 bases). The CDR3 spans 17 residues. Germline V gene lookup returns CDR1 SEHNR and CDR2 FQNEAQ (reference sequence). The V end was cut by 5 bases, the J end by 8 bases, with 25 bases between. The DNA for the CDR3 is TGTGCCAGCAGCCGTAGGGGCAGCGACTCCTTTAAGGATGAGCAGTTCTTC. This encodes CASSRRGSDSFKDEQFF. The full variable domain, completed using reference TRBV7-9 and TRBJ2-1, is DTGVSQNPRHKITKRGQNVTFRCDPISEHNRLYWYRQTLGQGPEFLTYFQNEAQLEKSRLLSDRFSAERPKGSFSTLEIQRTEQGDSAMYLCASSRRGSDSFKDEQFFGPGTRLTVL.

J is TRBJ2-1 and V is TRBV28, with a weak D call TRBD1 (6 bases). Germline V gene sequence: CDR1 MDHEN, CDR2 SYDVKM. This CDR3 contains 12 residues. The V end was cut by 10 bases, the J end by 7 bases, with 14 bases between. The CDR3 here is CATQGLTNEQFF. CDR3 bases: TGTGCCACCCAGGGGCTAACTAATGAGCAGTTCTTC.

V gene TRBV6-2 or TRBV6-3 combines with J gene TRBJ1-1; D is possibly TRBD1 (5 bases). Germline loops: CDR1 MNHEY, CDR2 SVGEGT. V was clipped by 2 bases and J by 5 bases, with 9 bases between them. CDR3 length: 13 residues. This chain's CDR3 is CASSYGRGTEAFF. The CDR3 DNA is TGTGCCAGCAGTTACGGCCGGGGGACTGAAGCTTTCTTT.

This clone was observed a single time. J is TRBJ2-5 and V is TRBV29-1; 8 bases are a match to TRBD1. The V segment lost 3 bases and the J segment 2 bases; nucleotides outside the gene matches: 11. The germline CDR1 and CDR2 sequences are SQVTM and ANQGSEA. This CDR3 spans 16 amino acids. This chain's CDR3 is CSVDGTGGGRQETQYF. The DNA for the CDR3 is TGCAGCGTTGACGGGACAGGAGGCGGACGGCAAGAGACCCAGTACTTC.

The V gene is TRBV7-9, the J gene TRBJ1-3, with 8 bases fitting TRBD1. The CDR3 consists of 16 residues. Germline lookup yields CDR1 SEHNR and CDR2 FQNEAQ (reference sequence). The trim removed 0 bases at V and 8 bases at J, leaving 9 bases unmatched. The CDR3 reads CASSLALQGAGDTIYF. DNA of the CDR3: TGTGCCAGCAGCTTAGCCCTCCAGGGGGCAGGGGACACCATATATTTT.

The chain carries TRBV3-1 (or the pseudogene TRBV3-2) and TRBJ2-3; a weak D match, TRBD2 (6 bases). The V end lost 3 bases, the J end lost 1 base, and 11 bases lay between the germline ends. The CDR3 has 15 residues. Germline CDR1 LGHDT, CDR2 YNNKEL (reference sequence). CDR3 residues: CASSHGGLGTDTQYF. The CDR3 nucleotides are TGTGCCAGCAGCCATGGGGGACTTGGCACAGATACGCAGTATTTT.